The rows below give T cell receptor beta chains drawn from one sample of a study of post-analysis software for immune sequencing data. TCRdb re-analysed the PCR reads in MiXCR, keeping a single row per CDR3 protein. There are hundreds of thousands of distinct CDR3 sequences in the sample; 55% to 70% occur only once, and about 11% lies in the top ten. Sequencing was performed on blood. These receptors all come from a girl aged 2 to 9 with multiple sclerosis. CDR3s include the opening cysteine and the closing phenylalanine or tryptophan. D genes are given only for firm matches. The size field is filled for only some rows; it gives once, few, many or a size class.

CDR3aa: CASSFLEGQPQHF
CDR3nt: TGTGCCAGCAGTTTTCTGGAAGGACAGCCCCAGCATTTT
d_gene: -
abundance: -
v_gene: TRBV12-3/TRBV12-4
j_gene: TRBJ1-5

CDR3aa: CAIRESAGSEQYF
CDR3nt: TGTGCCATCAGGGAGTCGGCGGGGTCCGAGCAGTACTTC
d_gene: -
abundance: -
v_gene: TRBV10-3
j_gene: TRBJ2-7

CDR3aa: CSVGTSGGISYEQYF
CDR3nt: TGCAGCGTTGGGACTAGCGGGGGGATCTCCTACGAGCAGTACTTC
d_gene: TRBD2
abundance: -
v_gene: TRBV29-1
j_gene: TRBJ2-7

CDR3aa: CASSHGPPLGETQYF
CDR3nt: TGTGCCAGCAGTCACGGGCCCCCCTTGGGGGAGACCCAGTACTTC
d_gene: -
abundance: few
v_gene: TRBV12-3/TRBV12-4
j_gene: TRBJ2-5

CDR3aa: CASSTGRAGTYNEQFF
CDR3nt: TGCGCCAGCAGCACCGGACGAGCGGGCACTTACAATGAGCAGTTCTTC
d_gene: -
abundance: -
v_gene: TRBV5-1
j_gene: TRBJ2-1

CDR3aa: CASSKPGLAANGQFF
CDR3nt: TGTGCCAGCAGCAAACCGGGACTAGCGGCCAATGGGCAGTTCTTC
d_gene: TRBD2
abundance: once
v_gene: TRBV7-2
j_gene: TRBJ2-1

CDR3aa: CASSPRRTGGTGGYEQYF
CDR3nt: TGTGCCAGCAGCCCTCGGCGGACAGGGGGTACCGGGGGCTACGAGCAGTACTTC
d_gene: TRBD1
abundance: -
v_gene: TRBV7-8
j_gene: TRBJ2-7

CDR3aa: CASSLGQSTGELFF
CDR3nt: TGTGCCAGCAGCTTAGGGCAGTCGACCGGGGAGCTGTTTTTT
d_gene: -
abundance: few
v_gene: TRBV11-2
j_gene: TRBJ2-2

CDR3aa: CASSLAGQGSGYTF
CDR3nt: TGTGCCAGCAGCTTAGCGGGACAGGGGTCGGGCTACACCTTC
d_gene: TRBD1
abundance: few
v_gene: TRBV7-2
j_gene: TRBJ1-2

CDR3aa: CASSQRIQGNGYTF
CDR3nt: TGTGCCAGCAGCCAAAGGATTCAGGGGAATGGCTACACCTTC
d_gene: -
abundance: -
v_gene: TRBV16
j_gene: TRBJ1-2

CDR3aa: CSASGRPSYNEQFF
CDR3nt: TGCAGTGCTTCCGGAAGGCCCTCCTACAATGAGCAGTTCTTC
d_gene: -
abundance: -
v_gene: TRBV20-1
j_gene: TRBJ2-1

CDR3aa: CSVEDGQQTNEKLFF
CDR3nt: TGCAGCGTTGAAGATGGGCAGCAAACTAATGAAAAACTGTTTTTT
d_gene: -
abundance: -
v_gene: TRBV29-1
j_gene: TRBJ1-4

CDR3aa: CAESRDSLPAYYGYTF
CDR3nt: TGTGCCGAGAGCCGGGACAGTCTACCCGCATACTATGGCTACACCTTC
d_gene: TRBD1
abundance: few
v_gene: TRBV6-2/TRBV6-3
j_gene: TRBJ1-2

CDR3aa: CASTHREDANEQYF
CDR3nt: TGTGCCAGCACCCATCGGGAGGACGCAAACGAGCAGTACTTC
d_gene: TRBD2
abundance: -
v_gene: TRBV6-2/TRBV6-3
j_gene: TRBJ2-7

CDR3aa: CASSPGQGYDEQFF
CDR3nt: TGTGCCAGCAGTCCGGGACAGGGATATGATGAGCAGTTCTTC
d_gene: TRBD1
abundance: -
v_gene: TRBV6-5
j_gene: TRBJ2-1

CDR3aa: CSARAWTGGGWTNQPQHF
CDR3nt: TGCAGTGCTAGGGCGTGGACAGGGGGAGGTTGGACGAATCAGCCCCAGCATTTT
d_gene: TRBD1
abundance: -
v_gene: TRBV20-1
j_gene: TRBJ1-5

CDR3aa: CASSVRGGVYGEQFF
CDR3nt: TGTGCCAGCAGCGTGCGGGGAGGGGTATACGGTGAGCAGTTCTTC
d_gene: TRBD2
abundance: -
v_gene: TRBV9
j_gene: TRBJ2-1

CDR3aa: CASSQWGETQYF
CDR3nt: TGTGCCAGCAGCCAGTGGGGGGAGACCCAGTACTTC
d_gene: -
abundance: -
v_gene: TRBV7-2
j_gene: TRBJ2-5

CDR3aa: CASSSGWTGGFYGYTF
CDR3nt: TGCGCCAGCAGCTCGGGATGGACAGGGGGTTTCTATGGCTACACCTTC
d_gene: TRBD1
abundance: -
v_gene: TRBV5-1
j_gene: TRBJ1-2

CDR3aa: CAISGQGKGDSSYEQYF
CDR3nt: TGTGCCATCAGTGGTCAGGGTAAAGGGGACAGCTCCTACGAGCAGTACTTC
d_gene: TRBD1
abundance: -
v_gene: TRBV10-3
j_gene: TRBJ2-7

CDR3aa: CASSLSSGLAGDVENEQFF
CDR3nt: TGTGCCAGCAGCTTAAGCTCCGGACTAGCGGGAGATGTCGAGAATGAGCAGTTCTTC
d_gene: TRBD2
abundance: -
v_gene: TRBV13
j_gene: TRBJ2-1

CDR3aa: CASSTFGGGARSYNEQFF
CDR3nt: TGTGCCAGCAGTACCTTTGGTGGGGGGGCCCGCTCCTACAATGAGCAGTTCTTC
d_gene: -
abundance: -
v_gene: TRBV6-2/TRBV6-3
j_gene: TRBJ2-1

CDR3aa: CSSSYGSSYEQYF
CDR3nt: TGTTCCAGCAGCTACGGGAGTTCCTACGAGCAGTACTTC
d_gene: -
abundance: -
v_gene: TRBV7-9
j_gene: TRBJ2-7

CDR3aa: CASSDTKQFF
CDR3nt: TGTGCCAGCAGTGATACGAAGCAGTTCTTC
d_gene: -
abundance: -
v_gene: TRBV2
j_gene: TRBJ2-1

CDR3aa: CASSLEGGSAYNEQFF
CDR3nt: TGTGCCAGCAGCTTAGAGGGCGGGAGCGCCTACAATGAGCAGTTCTTC
d_gene: TRBD2
abundance: -
v_gene: TRBV7-9
j_gene: TRBJ2-1

CDR3aa: CASSLDGRGLDTQYF
CDR3nt: TGTGCCAGCAGCTTAGACGGCCGGGGCTTAGATACGCAGTATTTT
d_gene: -
abundance: -
v_gene: TRBV7-2
j_gene: TRBJ2-3

CDR3aa: CASSRTFNEKLFF
CDR3nt: TGTGCCAGCAGCCGGACCTTTAATGAAAAACTGTTTTTT
d_gene: -
abundance: -
v_gene: TRBV14
j_gene: TRBJ1-4

CDR3aa: CASSAPSGTGGEQYF
CDR3nt: TGTGCCAGCAGTGCGCCGAGCGGGACCGGCGGTGAGCAGTACTTC
d_gene: TRBD2
abundance: -
v_gene: TRBV6-1
j_gene: TRBJ2-5

CDR3aa: CASSYSRQVSNQPQHF
CDR3nt: TGTGCCAGCAGTTACTCCCGACAGGTTAGCAATCAGCCCCAGCATTTT
d_gene: -
abundance: -
v_gene: TRBV6-2/TRBV6-3
j_gene: TRBJ1-5

CDR3aa: CASSVGGTETYEQYF
CDR3nt: TGTGCCAGCAGCGTAGGAGGGACTGAGACCTACGAGCAGTACTTC
d_gene: -
abundance: few
v_gene: TRBV9
j_gene: TRBJ2-7

CDR3aa: CSARKLTGGEQFF
CDR3nt: TGCAGTGCTAGGAAACTGACAGGAGGTGAGCAGTTCTTC
d_gene: -
abundance: -
v_gene: TRBV20-1
j_gene: TRBJ2-1

CDR3aa: CASRIRGNNEQFF
CDR3nt: TGTGCCAGCAGGATTCGAGGGAACAATGAGCAGTTCTTC
d_gene: -
abundance: -
v_gene: TRBV12-3/TRBV12-4
j_gene: TRBJ2-1

CDR3aa: CASSQVDMGLGGEQYF
CDR3nt: TGCGCCAGCAGCCAAGTAGATATGGGGCTCGGGGGGGAGCAGTACTTC
d_gene: TRBD2
abundance: few
v_gene: TRBV4-1
j_gene: TRBJ2-7

CDR3aa: CASSPRTSGETQYF
CDR3nt: TGTGCCAGCAGTCCCCGGACTAGCGGGGAGACCCAGTACTTC
d_gene: TRBD2
abundance: few
v_gene: TRBV6-5
j_gene: TRBJ2-5

CDR3aa: CASGGLGATNEKLFF
CDR3nt: TGTGCCAGCGGAGGACTGGGGGCAACTAATGAAAAACTGTTTTTT
d_gene: -
abundance: -
v_gene: TRBV6-5
j_gene: TRBJ1-4

CDR3aa: CSARVNRGNSPLHF
CDR3nt: TGCAGTGCTAGAGTCAACAGGGGAAATTCACCCCTCCACTTT
d_gene: TRBD1
abundance: few
v_gene: TRBV20-1
j_gene: TRBJ1-6

CDR3aa: CAWRATVRDEQYF
CDR3nt: TGTGCCTGGAGGGCTACTGTCAGGGACGAGCAGTACTTC
d_gene: -
abundance: -
v_gene: TRBV30
j_gene: TRBJ2-7

CDR3aa: CASSESTANYGYTF
CDR3nt: TGTGCCAGCAGCGAATCGACGGCTAACTATGGCTACACCTTC
d_gene: -
abundance: few
v_gene: TRBV7-9
j_gene: TRBJ1-2

CDR3aa: CSVRNLGQGEAFF
CDR3nt: TGCAGCGTCCGAAACCTGGGACAGGGAGAAGCTTTCTTT
d_gene: TRBD1
abundance: few
v_gene: TRBV29-1
j_gene: TRBJ1-1

CDR3aa: CASSLLWQGDGELFF
CDR3nt: TGTGCCAGCAGTTTACTCTGGCAGGGGGACGGGGAGCTGTTTTTT
d_gene: TRBD1
abundance: -
v_gene: TRBV27
j_gene: TRBJ2-2

CDR3aa: CASSPQGHPIYEQYF
CDR3nt: TGTGCCAGCTCACCGCAGGGACACCCCATCTACGAGCAGTACTTC
d_gene: -
abundance: -
v_gene: TRBV18
j_gene: TRBJ2-7

CDR3aa: CASSRGRGPTGELFF
CDR3nt: TGTGCCAGCAGCCGAGGCAGGGGACCCACCGGGGAGCTGTTTTTT
d_gene: -
abundance: -
v_gene: TRBV9
j_gene: TRBJ2-2

CDR3aa: CASSELAENIQYF
CDR3nt: TGCGCCAGCAGTGAACTAGCGGAGAACATTCAGTACTTC
d_gene: TRBD2
abundance: -
v_gene: TRBV10-2
j_gene: TRBJ2-4

CDR3aa: CASSLPQGGGNEQFF
CDR3nt: TGTGCCAGCAGTCTCCCTCAGGGAGGGGGGAATGAGCAGTTCTTC
d_gene: -
abundance: -
v_gene: TRBV12-3/TRBV12-4
j_gene: TRBJ2-1

CDR3aa: CASRTGTAYEQYF
CDR3nt: TGTGCCAGCAGAACCGGGACAGCATACGAGCAGTACTTC
d_gene: TRBD1
abundance: few
v_gene: TRBV6-2/TRBV6-3
j_gene: TRBJ2-7

CDR3aa: CASSTSKEGSYEQYF
CDR3nt: TGTGCCAGCAGCACTAGTAAGGAGGGATCTTACGAGCAGTACTTC
d_gene: -
abundance: -
v_gene: TRBV7-9
j_gene: TRBJ2-7

CDR3aa: CASSIYYQPQHF
CDR3nt: TGTGCCAGCAGTATATACTATCAGCCCCAGCATTTT
d_gene: -
abundance: -
v_gene: TRBV12-3/TRBV12-4
j_gene: TRBJ1-5

CDR3aa: CASSRHGGDEKLFF
CDR3nt: TGTGCCAGCAGTAGACACGGAGGGGATGAAAAACTGTTTTTT
d_gene: -
abundance: -
v_gene: TRBV12-3/TRBV12-4
j_gene: TRBJ1-4

CDR3aa: CASSSLGIASHEQYF
CDR3nt: TGTGCCAGCAGCTCACTGGGGATCGCCTCTCACGAGCAGTACTTC
d_gene: -
abundance: -
v_gene: TRBV7-9
j_gene: TRBJ2-7

CDR3aa: CSVRTGENYEQYF
CDR3nt: TGCAGCGTTAGGACAGGGGAGAACTACGAGCAGTACTTC
d_gene: TRBD1
abundance: -
v_gene: TRBV29-1
j_gene: TRBJ2-7

CDR3aa: CASSYRRANEQYF
CDR3nt: TGTGCCAGCAGTTACCGTCGCGCAAACGAGCAGTACTTC
d_gene: -
abundance: -
v_gene: TRBV6-2/TRBV6-3
j_gene: TRBJ2-7

CDR3aa: CSARSGGPNQPQHF
CDR3nt: TGCAGTGCTAGATCAGGGGGGCCCAATCAGCCCCAGCATTTT
d_gene: TRBD1
abundance: -
v_gene: TRBV20-1
j_gene: TRBJ1-5

CDR3aa: CASTPSRRGSYNEQFF
CDR3nt: TGCGCCAGCACTCCGAGCCGGAGGGGGAGTTACAATGAGCAGTTCTTC
d_gene: -
abundance: -
v_gene: TRBV5-1
j_gene: TRBJ2-1

CDR3aa: CASSLGLAGTTEQFF
CDR3nt: TGTGCCAGCAGCTTAGGGCTAGCGGGAACCACCGAGCAGTTCTTC
d_gene: TRBD2
abundance: -
v_gene: TRBV7-6
j_gene: TRBJ2-1

CDR3aa: CATKGVGTDTQYF
CDR3nt: TGTGCCACCAAGGGAGTAGGGACAGATACGCAGTATTTT
d_gene: -
abundance: -
v_gene: TRBV24-1
j_gene: TRBJ2-3

CDR3aa: CSARDRGGPDGYTF
CDR3nt: TGCAGTGCTAGAGATCGGGGAGGACCCGATGGCTACACCTTC
d_gene: -
abundance: few
v_gene: TRBV20-1
j_gene: TRBJ1-2